This passage covers 31 T cell receptor beta chains from one sample sequenced in a study of blood T cell repertoires in COVID-19. Assay: immunoSEQ multiplex PCR; the TCRdb copy retains only in-frame clones and omits some. The table has about 190,000 clones, roughly 90% seen once. The sequencing input was peripheral blood. These receptors were obtained from a man aged 40-55 years with acute or convalescent COVID-19.

The chain couples TRBV6-6 to TRBJ2-7, with a possible D match to TRBD1 (6 bases). Trimming cost V 7 bases and J 0 bases, with 13 bases left between them. Germline V lookup: CDR1 MNHNY, CDR2 SVGAGI (reference sequence). The CDR3 totals 14 residues. The CDR3 loop reads CASTRQESSYEQYF. The CDR3 nucleotides are TGTGCCAGCACCCGACAGGAAAGCTCCTACGAGCAGTACTTC.

This clone has only one observation. The chain links TRBV2 to TRBJ1-1; tentatively, D is TRBD1 (5 bases). Trimming stripped 7 bases from V and 10 bases from J, with 22 bases between. The germline V gene encodes CDR1 SNHLY and CDR2 FYNNEI. CDR3 length equals 14 residues. CDR3 sequence reads: CASTILFSGGAAFF. The CDR3 bases are TGTGCCAGCACCATTTTGTTTTCGGGAGGGGCAGCTTTCTTT.

This sequence joins TRBV6-5 and TRBJ1-2; possibly TRBD1 for D (5 bases). The CDR3 extends over 15 amino acids. Germline CDR1 reads MNHEY; CDR2 reads SVGAGI. The V end lost 6 bases, the J end lost 0 bases, and 14 bases lay between the germline ends. The CDR3 region has the DNA TGTGCCAGCAGACTCGACAGTTCTGCTAACTATGGCTACACCTTC. Translation: CASRLDSSANYGYTF.

The J gene is TRBJ1-6, the V gene TRBV19, with D possibly TRBD1 on 5 matching bases. Per the germline V gene, CDR1 is LNHDA and CDR2 is SQIVND (reference sequence). The CDR3 length is 16 residues. V lost 10 bases and J lost 7, with 23 bases in between. The CDR3 reads CATKEGPSITNSPLHF. Written as DNA, the CDR3 is TGTGCCACCAAGGAGGGACCTTCGATAACAAATTCACCCCTCCACTTT.

The chain joins TRBV10-1 to TRBJ2-5, with 9 positions matching TRBD2. CDR1 is WNHNN, CDR2 SYGVQD, per germline (reference sequence). This CDR3 contains 15 residues. V gave up 3 bases and J gave up 5 bases; unmatched junction bases: 7. The CDR3 nucleotides are TGCGCCAGCAGTGACCTCGGGACTAGCCGCGAGACCCAGTACTTC. It is translated as CASSDLGTSRETQYF.

V is TRBV6-5 and J is TRBJ2-1; D perhaps matches TRBD2 (6 bases). Germline values: CDR1 MNHEY, CDR2 SVGAGI. The CDR3 totals 14 residues. V lost 8 bases and J 5 bases, leaving 16 bases between the germline ends. In nucleotides, the CDR3 is TGTGCCAGCGATCTGGGCGGGGCTGACAATGAGCAGTTCTTC. It codes for CASDLGGADNEQFF.

The gene calls are TRBV7-9 and TRBJ1-2; 10 nucleotides match TRBD1. The V and J ends lost 2 bases and 7 bases, in that order; junction bases with no gene match: 10. The CDR3 consists of 16 residues. Germline-derived CDR1 and CDR2 are SEHNR and FQNEAQ (reference sequence). Here the CDR3 reads CASSLSSGQGRSGYTF. CDR3 DNA sequence: TGTGCCAGCAGCTTATCCTCGGGACAGGGGCGGAGTGGCTACACCTTC.

DNA for the CDR3: TGTGCCAGCAGTTACCGGATAGCGGGGTACCAAGAGACCCAGTACTTC. It specifies CASSYRIAGYQETQYF. V and J are TRBV6-5 and TRBJ2-5; TRBD2 aligns across 8 bases. The V gene's germline CDR1 is MNHEY and CDR2 SVGAGI. V trimming: 2 bases; J trimming: 0 bases; junction bases outside the gene matches: 5. The CDR3 contains 16 residues.

This chain connects TRBV6-6 to TRBJ1-2; 9 nucleotides align to TRBD1. V was clipped by 5 bases and J by 8 bases; unmatched bases: 6. The germline V gene has CDR1 MNHNY and CDR2 SVGAGI (reference sequence). The CDR3 runs 13 residues. CDR3 in DNA: TGTGCCAGCAGTCAACAGGGGGCAGGCGGCTACACCTTC. It yields the protein CASSQQGAGGYTF.

This rearrangement joins TRBV19 to TRBJ2-3, with 13 positions matching TRBD2. This CDR3 contains 15 residues. Unmatched junction bases numbered 6, after V lost 8 bases and J lost 4 bases. Looked up from germline, CDR1 is LNHDA and CDR2 is SQIVND (reference sequence). CDR3 nucleotide sequence: TGTGCCAGTCAGGGGACTAGCGGGGTTTCAGATACGCAGTATTTT. The encoded protein is CASQGTSGVSDTQYF.

The chain links TRBV6-2 or TRBV6-3 to TRBJ2-7; perhaps TRBD1 as D (8 bases). CDR3 size: 14 residues. V shed 4 bases and J shed 3 bases, with 13 bases lying between them. Germline assignment: CDR1 MNHEY and CDR2 SVGEGT. The CDR3 nucleotides read TGTGCCAGCAGTTTACAGGGGGGGCGCTACGAGCAGTACTTC. It is translated as CASSLQGGRYEQYF.

The V and J genes are TRBV12-5 and TRBJ2-2, with 8 positions matching TRBD1. The V and J ends lost 3 bases and 4 bases, in that order; junction bases with no gene match: 4. Looked up from germline, CDR1 is LGHNT and CDR2 is FRNRAP. The CDR3 has 15 residues. The CDR3 DNA is TGTGCTAGTGGTTTTGTACAGGGGGGCACCGGGGAGCTGTTTTTT. Translation: CASGFVQGGTGELFF.

This rearrangement joins TRBV5-4 to TRBJ2-2; 8 bases are shared with TRBD1. The CDR3 consists of 15 residues. Per the germline V gene, CDR1 is SGHNT and CDR2 is YYREEE (reference sequence). Germline trimming cut 2 bases from V and 5 bases from J; bases unmatched to any gene: 5. Written as DNA, the CDR3 is TGTGCCAGCAGCTTCAGGGGGCGAAGGACCGGGGAGCTGTTTTTT. Its translation is CASSFRGRRTGELFF.

This chain connects TRBV3-1 (or the pseudogene TRBV3-2) to TRBJ2-3, with 12 bases that match TRBD2. Germline CDR1 is LGHDT and CDR2 is YNNKEL (reference sequence). The CDR3 sequence is 16 residues long. V dropped 5 bases and J dropped 5; count of bases not matched to a gene: 8. For the CDR3, the DNA is TGTGCCAGCAGCGCTCGACTAGCGGGGGCTATAGATACGCAGTATTTT. This gives the protein CASSARLAGAIDTQYF.

This sequence joins TRBV5-1 and TRBJ1-4; D may be TRBD1 (5 bases). The CDR3 runs to 13 residues. Germline assignment: CDR1 SGHRS and CDR2 YFSETQ. The germline V and J ends were trimmed by 2 bases and 8 bases, with 10 bases remaining between them. DNA of the CDR3: TGCGCCAGCAGCTTCGGGGGTAGCGAAAAACTGTTTTTT. It codes for CASSFGGSEKLFF. Full variable domain (outside the CDR3, taken from reference TRBV5-1 and TRBJ1-4): KAGVTQTPRYLIKTRGQQVTLSCSPISGHRSVSWYQQTPGQGLQFLFEYFSETQRNKGNFPGRFSGRQFSNSRSEMNVSTLELGDSALYLCASSFGGSEKLFFGSGTQLSVL.

The count of this clone is one. This chain links TRBV5-1 with TRBJ1-4; D is ambiguous. The CDR3 consists of 13 residues. V lost 5 bases and J 6 bases, leaving 11 bases between the germline ends. The V gene's germline CDR1 is SGHRS and CDR2 YFSETQ. The CDR3 coding sequence is TGCGCCAGCAGTCCCGGGGTCGATGAAAAACTGTTTTTT. Translating it yields CASSPGVDEKLFF.

The rearrangement links TRBV5-5 to TRBJ2-5; TRBD2 agrees at 9 bases. With V trimmed by 1 base and J by 4 bases, 14 bases remained unmatched. The germline V gene has CDR1 SGHKS and CDR2 YYEKEE (reference sequence). This CDR3 is built from 18 residues. For the CDR3, the DNA is TGTGCCAGCAGCTTGATTCCCCCCGGGACTAGCAGAGGAGAGACCCAGTACTTC. Translation: CASSLIPPGTSRGETQYF.

The CDR3 DNA sequence: TGTGCCAGTAGTAAGGGGGGGGATATGAACACTGAAGCTTTCTTT. Protein: CASSKGGDMNTEAFF. The chain couples TRBV19 to TRBJ1-1; tentative D call: TRBD1 (6 bases). The V gene lost 4 bases and the J gene lost 0 bases, with 12 bases spanning the gap. This CDR3 is built from 15 residues. Germline CDR1 reads LNHDA; CDR2 reads SQIVND (reference sequence).

This clone was detected only once. V is TRBV28 and J is TRBJ2-4, with D uncertain. Germline assignment: CDR1 MDHEN and CDR2 SYDVKM. The CDR3 totals 15 residues. Trimming pared 4 bases from V and 0 bases from J, leaving 10 bases between. The DNA for the CDR3 is TGTGCCAGCAGTTCCCCTCGTCTAGCCAAAAACATTCAGTACTTC. It codes for CASSSPRLAKNIQYF.

In regard to this clone: Other DNA sequences of this sample code for an identical CDR3. The V gene is TRBV7-9, the J gene TRBJ2-7; a possible D gene is TRBD1 (7 bases). CDR1 and CDR2 from the germline V gene are SEHNR and FQNEAQ (reference sequence). Trimming cost V 1 base and J 4 bases, with 11 bases left between them. The CDR3 consists of 14 residues. CDR3 sequence (DNA): TGTGCCAGCAGCTTAGGGGCAGGGGGGTACGAGCAGTACTTC. Protein: CASSLGAGGYEQYF. The variable domain in full, with the rest retrieved from reference TRBV7-9 and TRBJ2-7, is DTGVSQNPRHKITKRGQNVTFRCDPISEHNRLYWYRQTLGQGPEFLTYFQNEAQLEKSRLLSDRFSAERPKGSFSTLEIQRTEQGDSAMYLCASSLGAGGYEQYFGPGTRLTVT.

This chain joins TRBV5-1 and TRBJ2-3; possibly TRBD1 for D (6 bases). V was trimmed by 1 base and J by 0 bases, leaving 24 bases between them. The germline V gene encodes CDR1 SGHRS and CDR2 YFSETQ. The CDR3 is 20 residues long. The CDR3 sequence is CASSLRDRRPWELSTDTQYF. In DNA, the CDR3 is TGCGCCAGCAGCTTGCGAGACAGGAGACCGTGGGAGCTTAGCACAGATACGCAGTATTTT. The whole variable domain, remainder taken from reference TRBV5-1 and TRBJ2-3, is KAGVTQTPRYLIKTRGQQVTLSCSPISGHRSVSWYQQTPGQGLQFLFEYFSETQRNKGNFPGRFSGRQFSNSRSEMNVSTLELGDSALYLCASSLRDRRPWELSTDTQYFGPGTRLTVL.

V is TRBV6-6 and J is TRBJ2-5, with TRBD1 identical over 7 bases. The CDR3 spans 15 residues. Germline CDR1 is MNHNY and CDR2 is SVGAGI (reference sequence). Germline trimming cut 6 bases from V and 5 bases from J; bases unmatched to any gene: 12. The CDR3 DNA is TGTGCCAGCAGGGATACAGGGGCCCCGTGGGAGACCCAGTACTTC. The encoded protein is CASRDTGAPWETQYF.

This clone was observed a handful of times. This chain joins TRBV7-2 and TRBJ1-2, with 9 bases aligning to TRBD1. V dropped 3 bases and J dropped 6; count of bases not matched to a gene: 11. CDR1 and CDR2 from the germline V gene are SGHTA and FQGNSA. The CDR3 loop spans 16 amino acids. The CDR3 bases are TGTGCCAGCAGCTTCTATACAGGGGGCGCGGTTGATGGCTACACCTTC. It yields the protein CASSFYTGGAVDGYTF.

This chain uses TRBV7-9 with TRBJ1-2, with a tentative D call TRBD1 (5 bases). This CDR3 has 15 residues. V gave up 6 bases and J gave up 5 bases, with 19 bases separating them. Germline lookup yields CDR1 SEHNR and CDR2 FQNEAQ (reference sequence). The CDR3 sequence: CASSLGEGGRYGYTF. As DNA, the CDR3 is TGTGCCAGCAGTCTAGGGGAGGGCGGCCGGTATGGCTACACCTTC.

V gene TRBV11-1 combines with J gene TRBJ1-2, with 9 bases aligning to TRBD1. The CDR3 is 15 amino acids. Unmatched junction bases numbered 10, after V lost 3 bases and J lost 8 bases. The germline CDR1 and CDR2 sequences are SGHAT and FQDESV (reference sequence). CDR3 protein: CASSFRTGDSKGYTF. The CDR3 nucleotides are TGTGCCAGCAGCTTCAGGACAGGGGACTCAAAAGGCTACACCTTC.

This clone has just a few counts. The chain carries TRBV6-5 and TRBJ1-6; D perhaps matches TRBD1 (5 bases). Between the trimmed V and J ends, which lost 4 bases and 11 bases, there was a span of 21 bases. This CDR3 is built from 16 residues. Germline loops: CDR1 MNHEY, CDR2 SVGAGI. CDR3 in DNA: TGTGCCAGCAGTTCCCTGGGGCTATCAGAGGAAACACCCCTCCACTTT. Protein: CASSSLGLSEETPLHF.

The V gene is TRBV30, the J gene TRBJ2-5, with TRBD2 matching 10 bases. V dropped 5 bases and J dropped 4; count of bases not matched to a gene: 4. This CDR3 is 13 amino acids long. Looked up from germline, CDR1 is GTSNPN and CDR2 is SVGIG (reference sequence). The chain's CDR3 is CAWGIAGGETQYF. Here the CDR3 DNA reads TGTGCCTGGGGTATAGCGGGAGGAGAGACCCAGTACTTC.

The chain joins TRBV3-1 (or the pseudogene TRBV3-2) to TRBJ1-1; 9 bases fit TRBD1. Trimming at V came to 3 bases and at J to 4 bases, leaving 6 bases not matched to a gene. CDR1 and CDR2 (germline): LGHDT, YNNKEL (reference sequence). This CDR3 is built from 15 residues. In DNA form, the CDR3 reads TGTGCCAGCAGCCACGGACAGGGGTTCGGCACTGAAGCTTTCTTT. Its protein product is CASSHGQGFGTEAFF.

V usage is TRBV28 and J usage is TRBJ1-2, with D hard to call. Trimming shortened V by 5 bases and J by 0 bases, and 16 bases separated the two germline ends. CDR1 and CDR2 (germline): MDHEN, SYDVKM. This CDR3 is 16 amino acids long. The DNA of the CDR3 is TGTGCCAGCAGTCCAAGAGGGCTTGTAGCTAACTATGGCTACACCTTC. The encoded protein is CASSPRGLVANYGYTF.

The chain recombines TRBV5-4 with TRBJ2-7, with 9 bases aligning to TRBD2. The CDR3 loop spans 14 amino acids. V shed 5 bases and J 7 bases; nucleotides not matched to a gene: 10. Germline assignment: CDR1 SGHNT and CDR2 YYREEE (reference sequence). The CDR3 nucleotides are TGTGCCAGCAGTTACGATGCGGGGGGGTGGGAGCAGTACTTC. It is translated as CASSYDAGGWEQYF.

The chain joins TRBV27 to TRBJ2-7, with D perhaps matching TRBD2 (6 bases). This CDR3 is 15 amino acids long. Germline V gives CDR1 MNHEY, CDR2 SMNVEV (reference sequence). V shed 8 bases and J shed 7 bases, with 24 bases lying between them. CDR3 bases: TGTGCCAGCGCCCTAGGGACTCCCGCCTCGAGGGAGCAGTACTTC. The encoded protein is CASALGTPASREQYF.